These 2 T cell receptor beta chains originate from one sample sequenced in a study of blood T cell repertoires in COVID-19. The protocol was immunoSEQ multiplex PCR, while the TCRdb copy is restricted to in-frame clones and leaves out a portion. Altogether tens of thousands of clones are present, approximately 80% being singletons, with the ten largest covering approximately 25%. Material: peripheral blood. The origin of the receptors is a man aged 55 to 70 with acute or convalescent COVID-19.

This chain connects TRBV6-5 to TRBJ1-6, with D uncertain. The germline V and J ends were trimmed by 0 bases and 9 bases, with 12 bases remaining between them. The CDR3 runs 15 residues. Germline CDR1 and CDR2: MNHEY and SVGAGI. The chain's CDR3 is CASSYSARSSSPLHF. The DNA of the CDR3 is TGTGCCAGCAGTTACTCAGCCAGGTCCAGTTCACCCCTCCACTTT.

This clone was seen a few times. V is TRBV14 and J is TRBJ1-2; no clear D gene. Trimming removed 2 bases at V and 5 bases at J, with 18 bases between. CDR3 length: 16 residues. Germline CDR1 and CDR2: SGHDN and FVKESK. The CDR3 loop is CASSQQTLRNPYGYTF. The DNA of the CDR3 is TGTGCCAGCAGCCAACAGACCCTGCGGAACCCTTATGGCTACACCTTC.